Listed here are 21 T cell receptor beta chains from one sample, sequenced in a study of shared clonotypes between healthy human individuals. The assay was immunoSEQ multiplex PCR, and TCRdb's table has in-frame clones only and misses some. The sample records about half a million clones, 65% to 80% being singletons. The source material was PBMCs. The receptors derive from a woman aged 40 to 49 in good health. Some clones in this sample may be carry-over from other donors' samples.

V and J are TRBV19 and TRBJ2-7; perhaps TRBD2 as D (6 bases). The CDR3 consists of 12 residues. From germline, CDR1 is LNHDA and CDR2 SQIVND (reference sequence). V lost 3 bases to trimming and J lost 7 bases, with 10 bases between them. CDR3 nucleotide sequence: TGTGCCAGTAGTATTGGGGGGACGGAGCAGTACTTC. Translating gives CASSIGGTEQYF.

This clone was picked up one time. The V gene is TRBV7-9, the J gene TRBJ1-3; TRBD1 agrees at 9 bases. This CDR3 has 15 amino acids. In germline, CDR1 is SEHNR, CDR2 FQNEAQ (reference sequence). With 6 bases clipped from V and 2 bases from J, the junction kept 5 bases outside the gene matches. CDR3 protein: CASSRGQGTGNTIYF. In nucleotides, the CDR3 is TGTGCCAGCAGTCGAGGACAGGGGACTGGAAACACCATATATTTT.

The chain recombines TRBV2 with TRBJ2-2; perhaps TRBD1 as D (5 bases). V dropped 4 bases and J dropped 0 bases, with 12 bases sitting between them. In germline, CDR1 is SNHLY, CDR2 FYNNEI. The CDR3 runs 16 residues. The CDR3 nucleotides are TGTGCCAGCAGTGCGACGACAGTTCCGAACACCGGGGAGCTGTTTTTT. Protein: CASSATTVPNTGELFF.

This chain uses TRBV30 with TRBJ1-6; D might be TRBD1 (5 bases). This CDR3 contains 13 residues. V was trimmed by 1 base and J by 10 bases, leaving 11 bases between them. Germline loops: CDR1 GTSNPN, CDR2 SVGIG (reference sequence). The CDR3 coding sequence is TGTGCCTGGAGTGAGGGACTGGGGTCACCCCTCCACTTT. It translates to CAWSEGLGSPLHF.

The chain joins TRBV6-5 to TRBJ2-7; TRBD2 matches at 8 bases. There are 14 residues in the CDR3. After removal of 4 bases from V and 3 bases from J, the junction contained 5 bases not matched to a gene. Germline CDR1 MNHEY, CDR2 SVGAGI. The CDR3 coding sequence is TGTGCCAGCAGTTTGGGGACTAGTGGCTACGAGCAGTACTTC. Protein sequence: CASSLGTSGYEQYF.

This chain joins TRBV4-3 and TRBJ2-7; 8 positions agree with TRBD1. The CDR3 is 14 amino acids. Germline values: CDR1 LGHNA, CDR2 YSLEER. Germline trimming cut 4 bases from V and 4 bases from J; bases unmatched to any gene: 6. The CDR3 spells CASSRGDRPYEQYF. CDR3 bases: TGCGCCAGCAGCCGGGGGGACAGGCCGTACGAGCAGTACTTC.

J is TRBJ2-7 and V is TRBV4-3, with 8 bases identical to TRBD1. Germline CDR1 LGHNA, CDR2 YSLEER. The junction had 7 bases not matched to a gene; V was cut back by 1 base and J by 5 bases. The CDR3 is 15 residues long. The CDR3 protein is CASSQVGQGTDEQYF. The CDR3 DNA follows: TGCGCCAGCAGCCAAGTAGGACAGGGAACCGACGAGCAGTACTTC.

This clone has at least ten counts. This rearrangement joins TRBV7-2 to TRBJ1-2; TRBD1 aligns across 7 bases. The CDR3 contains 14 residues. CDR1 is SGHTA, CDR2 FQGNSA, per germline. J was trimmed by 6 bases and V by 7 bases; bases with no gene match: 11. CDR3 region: CASTIQGSEDGYTF. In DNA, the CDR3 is TGTGCCAGCACCATACAGGGGTCGGAGGATGGCTACACCTTC.

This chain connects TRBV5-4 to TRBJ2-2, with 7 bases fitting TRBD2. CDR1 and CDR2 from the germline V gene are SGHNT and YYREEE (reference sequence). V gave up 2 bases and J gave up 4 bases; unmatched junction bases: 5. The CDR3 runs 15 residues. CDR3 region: CASSFTSAGTGELFF. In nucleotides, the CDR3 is TGTGCCAGCAGCTTTACTAGCGCGGGCACCGGGGAGCTGTTTTTT.

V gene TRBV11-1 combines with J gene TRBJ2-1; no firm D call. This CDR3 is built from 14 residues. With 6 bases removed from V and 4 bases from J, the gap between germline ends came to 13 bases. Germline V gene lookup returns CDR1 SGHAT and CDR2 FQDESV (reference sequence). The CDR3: CASSQPTAYNEQFF. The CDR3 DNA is TGTGCCAGCAGTCAACCTACAGCTTACAATGAGCAGTTCTTC. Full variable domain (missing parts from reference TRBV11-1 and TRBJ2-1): EAEVAQSPRYKITEKSQAVAFWCDPISGHATLYWYRQILGQGPELLVQFQDESVVDDSQLPKDRFSAERLKGVDSTLKIQPAELGDSAMYLCASSQPTAYNEQFFGPGTRLTVL.

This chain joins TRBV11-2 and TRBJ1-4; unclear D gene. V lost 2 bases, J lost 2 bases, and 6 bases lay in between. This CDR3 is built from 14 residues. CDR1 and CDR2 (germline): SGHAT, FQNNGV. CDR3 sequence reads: CASSLQNTNEKLFF. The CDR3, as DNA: TGTGCCAGCAGCTTACAGAATACTAATGAAAAACTGTTTTTT.

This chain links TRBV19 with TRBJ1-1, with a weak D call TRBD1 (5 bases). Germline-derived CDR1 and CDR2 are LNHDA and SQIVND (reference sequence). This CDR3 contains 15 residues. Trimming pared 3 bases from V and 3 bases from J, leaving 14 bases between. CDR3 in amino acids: CASSIHRGVDTEAFF. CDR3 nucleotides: TGTGCCAGTAGTATCCACCGGGGCGTCGACACTGAAGCTTTCTTT.

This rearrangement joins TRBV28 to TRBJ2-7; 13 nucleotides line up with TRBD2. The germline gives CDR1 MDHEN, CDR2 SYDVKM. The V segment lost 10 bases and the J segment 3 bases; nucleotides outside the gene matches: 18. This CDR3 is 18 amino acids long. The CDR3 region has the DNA TGTGCCATCCGGTCCACTACTAGCGGGAGGGGCATCTTCTACGAGCAGTACTTC. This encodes CAIRSTTSGRGIFYEQYF.

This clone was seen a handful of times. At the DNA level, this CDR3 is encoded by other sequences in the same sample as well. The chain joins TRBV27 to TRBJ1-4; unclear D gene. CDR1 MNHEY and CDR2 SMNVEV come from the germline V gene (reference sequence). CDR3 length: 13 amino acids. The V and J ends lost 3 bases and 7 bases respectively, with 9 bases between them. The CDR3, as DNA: TGTGCCAGCAGTTTTTCTGGCTTTGAAAAACTGTTTTTT. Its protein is CASSFSGFEKLFF. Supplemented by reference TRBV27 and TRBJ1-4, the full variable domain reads EAQVTQNPRYLITVTGKKLTVTCSQNMNHEYMSWYRQDPGLGLRQIYYSMNVEVTDKGDVPEGYKVSRKEKRNFPLILESPSPNQTSLYFCASSFSGFEKLFFGSGTQLSVL.

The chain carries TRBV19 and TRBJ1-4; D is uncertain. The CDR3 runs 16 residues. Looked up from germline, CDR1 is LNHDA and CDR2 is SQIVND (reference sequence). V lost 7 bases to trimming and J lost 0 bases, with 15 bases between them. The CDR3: CASNDGTRPTNEKLFF. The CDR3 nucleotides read TGTGCCAGTAACGACGGAACCAGACCAACTAATGAAAAACTGTTTTTT. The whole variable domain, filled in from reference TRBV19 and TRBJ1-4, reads DGGITQSPKYLFRKEGQNVTLSCEQNLNHDAMYWYRQDPGQGLRLIYYSQIVNDFQKGDIAEGYSVSREKKESFPLTVTSAQKNPTAFYLCASNDGTRPTNEKLFFGSGTQLSVL.

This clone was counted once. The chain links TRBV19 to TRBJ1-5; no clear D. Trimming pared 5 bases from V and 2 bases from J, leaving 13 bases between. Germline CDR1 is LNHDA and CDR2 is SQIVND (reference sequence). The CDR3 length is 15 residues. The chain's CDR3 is CASSPPGRGNQPQHF. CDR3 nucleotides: TGTGCCAGTAGTCCTCCCGGTCGGGGCAATCAGCCCCAGCATTTT.

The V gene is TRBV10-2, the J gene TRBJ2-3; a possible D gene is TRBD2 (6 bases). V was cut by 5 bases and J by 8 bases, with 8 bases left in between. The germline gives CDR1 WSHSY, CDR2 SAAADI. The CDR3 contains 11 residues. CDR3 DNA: TGCGCCAGCAGTAGCGGGCTTACGCAGTATTTT. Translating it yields CASSSGLTQYF.

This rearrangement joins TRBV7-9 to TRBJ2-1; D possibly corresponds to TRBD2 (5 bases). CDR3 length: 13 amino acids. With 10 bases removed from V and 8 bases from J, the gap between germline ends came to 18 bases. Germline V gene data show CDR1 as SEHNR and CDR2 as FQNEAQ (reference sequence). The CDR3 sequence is CATRMGVGDEQFF. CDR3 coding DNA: TGTGCCACCCGAATGGGAGTTGGCGATGAGCAGTTCTTC.

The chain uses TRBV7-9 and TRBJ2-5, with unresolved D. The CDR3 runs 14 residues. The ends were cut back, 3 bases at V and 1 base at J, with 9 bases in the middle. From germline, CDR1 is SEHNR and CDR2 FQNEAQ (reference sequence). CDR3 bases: TGTGCCAGCAGCTTCGGTGGCGGCCAAGAGACCCAGTACTTC. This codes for CASSFGGGQETQYF.

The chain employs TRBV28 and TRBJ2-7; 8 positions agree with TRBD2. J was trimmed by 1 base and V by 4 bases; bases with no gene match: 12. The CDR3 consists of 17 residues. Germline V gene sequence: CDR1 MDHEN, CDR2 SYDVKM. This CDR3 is CASSSHWGAGESYEQYF. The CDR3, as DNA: TGTGCCAGCAGTTCCCACTGGGGAGCGGGAGAGTCCTACGAGCAGTACTTC. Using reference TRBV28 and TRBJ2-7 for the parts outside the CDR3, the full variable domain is DVKVTQSSRYLVKRTGEKVFLECVQDMDHENMFWYRQDPGLGLRLIYFSYDVKMKEKGDIPEGYSVSREKKERFSLILESASTNQTSMYLCASSSHWGAGESYEQYFGPGTRLTVT.

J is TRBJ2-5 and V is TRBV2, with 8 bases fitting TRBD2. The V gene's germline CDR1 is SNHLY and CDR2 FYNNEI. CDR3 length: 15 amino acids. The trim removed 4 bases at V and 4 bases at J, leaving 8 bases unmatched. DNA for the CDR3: TGTGCCAGCAGTGGGCCCAGCGGGGGAGGAGAGACCCAGTACTTC. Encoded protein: CASSGPSGGGETQYF.